One and the same sample provided the 9 T cell receptor beta chains below, sequenced in a study of breast tumors, draining lymph nodes, adjacent tissues. TCRdb used MiXCR to reprocess the multiplex PCR reads, holding one entry per CDR3 protein. Among some 230,000 distinct CDR3 sequences, under 40% were seen once, and the ten largest hold 3% to 4.5%. Samples came from axillary lymph nodes draining the breast cancer. The sample comprised axillary lymph node tissue. Every receptor here comes from a female donor with breast cancer. Some clones in this sample may be carry-over from other donors' samples.

The sample holds many counts of this clonotype. This chain links TRBV11-2 with TRBJ1-2; tentatively, D is TRBD1 (6 bases). Trimming shortened V by 1 base and J by 4 bases, and 16 bases separated the two germline ends. CDR3 size: 16 residues. Germline V gene data show CDR1 as SGHAT and CDR2 as FQNNGV. CDR3 protein: CASSLGGGGLVYGYTF. In nucleotides, the CDR3 is TGTGCCAGCAGCTTAGGAGGAGGGGGTTTGGTCTATGGCTACACCTTC.

With regard to this clonotype: With a much larger clone just one base away, this may be a read error. The chain recombines TRBV3-1 with TRBJ1-2; tentatively, D is TRBD1 (6 bases). Germline loops: CDR1 LGHDT, CDR2 YNNKEL (reference sequence). The CDR3 extends over 12 amino acids. The CDR3 sequence: CASSDGTGRYAF. Written as DNA, the CDR3 is TGTGCCAGCAGCGACGGCACAGGGAGGTACGCCTTC.

This clonotype came up many times. V gene TRBV27 combines with J gene TRBJ2-5; the D call may be TRBD1 or TRBD2 (7 bases each). Germline values: CDR1 MNHEY, CDR2 SMNVEV (reference sequence). This CDR3 has 16 residues. Trimming shortened V by 5 bases and J by 5 bases, and 21 bases separated the two germline ends. CDR3 protein: CASSETGRVLRETQYF. CDR3 bases: TGTGCCAGCAGTGAGACAGGGAGGGTGCTGCGGGAGACCCAGTACTTC.

V and J are TRBV4-1 and TRBJ2-1, with TRBD2 identical over 11 bases. CDR1 is MGHRA, CDR2 YSYEKL, per germline. V shed 5 bases and J 6 bases; nucleotides not matched to a gene: 9. CDR3 length: 16 amino acids. The CDR3 sequence is CASSTRLAGSFNEQFF. CDR3 nucleotide sequence: TGCGCCAGCAGCACCCGACTAGCGGGAAGTTTCAATGAGCAGTTCTTC.

This clonotype was observed a handful of times. J is TRBJ2-5 and V is TRBV5-1, with unresolved D. Germline V gene data show CDR1 as SGHRS and CDR2 as YFSETQ. The CDR3 is 14 amino acids. Trimming pared 2 bases from V and 8 bases from J, leaving 16 bases between. CDR3: CASSFSLGLDTQYF. The CDR3 nucleotides are TGCGCCAGCAGCTTTAGTTTAGGGCTAGACACCCAGTACTTC.

The table lists this clonotype with many counts. The gene calls are TRBV20-1 and TRBJ1-5, with a possible D match to TRBD1 (5 bases). CDR1 is DFQATT and CDR2 is SNEGSKA in the germline V gene (reference sequence). The CDR3 runs 12 residues. CDR3 bases: TGCATCCCTGACAGACAGAATCAGCCCCAGCATTTT. Its protein product is CIPDRQNQPQHF.

Ten or more counts support this clonotype. V is TRBV2 and J is TRBJ2-2; D uncertain. Trimming removed 2 bases from V and 3 bases from J, with 10 bases in between. Germline CDR1 is SNHLY and CDR2 is FYNNEI. The CDR3 runs to 15 residues. The CDR3 bases are TGTGCCAGCAGTGAAACGGGTGCTCACACCGGGGAGCTGTTTTTT. This codes for CASSETGAHTGELFF. The variable domain in full, completed from reference TRBV2 and TRBJ2-2, reads EPEVTQTPSHQVTQMGQEVILRCVPISNHLYFYWYRQILGQKVEFLVSFYNNEISEKSEIFDDQFSVERPDGSNFTLKIRSTKLEDSAMYFCASSETGAHTGELFFGEGSRLTVL.

There are many counts of this clonotype. The rearrangement joins TRBV4-1 to TRBJ2-2, with D uncertain. CDR1 MGHRA and CDR2 YSYEKL come from the germline V gene. The V gene lost 0 bases and the J gene lost 13 bases, with 6 bases spanning the gap. The CDR3 totals 11 residues. The CDR3 region is CASSQEDGLFF. The CDR3, as DNA: TGCGCCAGCAGCCAAGAGGATGGGCTGTTTTTT.

The CDR3 nucleotides are TGTGCCAGCAGCCAATTACTAGCGAACCAAGAGACCCAGTACTTC. This translates into CASSQLLANQETQYF. This chain links TRBV3-1 with TRBJ2-5; 7 nucleotides line up with TRBD2. Germline V CDR1 and CDR2: LGHDT, YNNKEL (reference sequence). The CDR3 covers 15 residues. With V trimmed by 2 bases and J by 0 bases, 3 bases remained unmatched.